The 18 T cell receptor beta chains below come from one sample, sequenced in a study of blood T cell repertoires in COVID-19. Sequencing was performed with immunoSEQ multiplex PCR; in TCRdb, only in-frame clones are kept and a portion is missing. The sample includes some 120,000 clones, 70% to 90% of them seen just once. The sequenced material came from peripheral blood. The receptors here all came from a woman between 50 and 59 years old who had recovered from COVID-19.

CDR3 DNA sequence: TGTGCCAGTACCCGATCGGCGGCTAACTATGGCTACACCTTC. Its translation is CASTRSAANYGYTF. The gene calls are TRBV19 and TRBJ1-2, with no clear D. V lost 7 bases to trimming and J lost 0 bases, with 12 bases between them. The germline CDR1 and CDR2 sequences are LNHDA and SQIVND (reference sequence). The CDR3 totals 14 residues.

The chain joins TRBV28 to TRBJ2-7; D is unresolved. Germline lookup yields CDR1 MDHEN and CDR2 SYDVKM. The CDR3 length is 11 residues. The V gene lost 7 bases and the J gene lost 0 bases, with 4 bases spanning the gap. The CDR3 loop reads CASTSSYEQYF. CDR3 DNA sequence: TGTGCCAGCACCAGCTCCTACGAGCAGTACTTC.

This chain joins TRBV5-4 and TRBJ1-2, with D perhaps TRBD1 (5 bases). The V gene lost 6 bases and the J gene lost 6 bases, with 15 bases spanning the gap. CDR3 length: 13 residues. Germline-derived CDR1 and CDR2 are SGHNT and YYREEE (reference sequence). CDR3 sequence (DNA): TGTGCCAGCACCCTGGGGGAGGTCCATGGCTACACCTTC. Its protein is CASTLGEVHGYTF.

The chain is built from TRBV25-1 and TRBJ1-1; D call uncertain. This CDR3 is 12 amino acids long. Germline assignment: CDR1 MGHDK and CDR2 SYGVNS. The V end was cut by 2 bases, the J end by 1 base, with 2 bases between. The CDR3 reads CASSEQNTEAFF. CDR3 DNA sequence: TGTGCCAGCAGTGAACAGAACACTGAAGCTTTCTTT. The full variable domain, rest sourced from reference TRBV25-1 and TRBJ1-1, is EADIYQTPRYLVIGTGKKITLECSQTMGHDKMYWYQQDPGMELHLIHYSYGVNSTEKGDLSSESTVSRIRTEHFPLTLESARPSHTSQYLCASSEQNTEAFFGQGTRLTVV.

This chain uses TRBV19 with TRBJ1-5; 8 bases are shared with TRBD1. Unmatched junction bases numbered 10, after V lost 5 bases and J lost 7 bases. The CDR3 runs 15 residues. The germline gives CDR1 LNHDA, CDR2 SQIVND (reference sequence). The CDR3 here is CASSPRTGLSQPQHF. The CDR3, as DNA: TGTGCCAGTAGTCCACGGACAGGGCTGAGCCAGCCCCAGCATTTT.

This sequence joins TRBV11-2 and TRBJ2-5; D is undetermined. Germline CDR1 SGHAT, CDR2 FQNNGV. V lost 6 bases to trimming and J lost 5 bases, with 19 bases between them. The CDR3 totals 15 residues. CDR3 nucleotides: TGTGCCAGCAGAATAATCAGGAAATCAAGGGAGACCCAGTACTTC. Its translation: CASRIIRKSRETQYF.

This chain links TRBV28 with TRBJ2-3; 9 positions match TRBD1. V shed 10 bases, J shed 3 bases, and the junction held 5 bases outside the gene matches. The CDR3 runs 13 residues. Germline values: CDR1 MDHEN, CDR2 SYDVKM. The CDR3: CAIEQGATDTQYF. The CDR3 region has the DNA TGTGCCATCGAACAGGGGGCGACAGATACGCAGTATTTT.

The J gene is TRBJ2-3, the V gene TRBV7-2; D unclear. V lost 7 bases and J 2 bases, leaving 16 bases between the germline ends. This CDR3 is 15 amino acids long. Germline V CDR1 and CDR2: SGHTA, FQGNSA. CDR3 loop: CASKPSPGSTDTQYF. The CDR3 DNA reads as TGTGCCAGCAAACCAAGCCCGGGTTCCACAGATACGCAGTATTTT.

This rearrangement joins TRBV7-9 to TRBJ2-1; tentative D call: TRBD2 (5 bases). The CDR3 totals 14 residues. Looked up from germline, CDR1 is SEHNR and CDR2 is FQNEAQ (reference sequence). V shed 5 bases and J shed 3 bases, with 11 bases lying between them. The CDR3: CASSVGGFYNEQFF. In DNA form, the CDR3 reads TGTGCCAGCAGCGTCGGAGGCTTCTACAATGAGCAGTTCTTC.

The chain's CDR3 is CASSSGLTERDSPLHF. CDR3 in DNA: TGTGCCAGCAGCTCGGGACTGACGGAGAGGGATTCACCCCTCCACTTT. This chain links TRBV5-8 with TRBJ1-6; the D gene is possibly TRBD1 (5 bases). The CDR3 extends over 16 amino acids. Germline CDR1 SGHTS, CDR2 YDEGEE. V gave up 3 bases and J gave up 8 bases, with 18 bases separating them.

The V gene is TRBV19, the J gene TRBJ2-3, with 16 bases matching TRBD2. CDR1 is LNHDA and CDR2 is SQIVND in the germline V gene (reference sequence). V was clipped by 4 bases and J by 5 bases; unmatched bases: 15. This CDR3 region has 20 residues. The CDR3 sequence is CASSTLGTSGGAFFQDTQYF. CDR3 bases: TGTGCCAGTAGTACGCTCGGGACTAGCGGGGGGGCATTTTTCCAAGATACGCAGTATTTT.

This chain joins TRBV2 and TRBJ1-5, with no clear D. The CDR3 loop spans 14 amino acids. Germline values: CDR1 SNHLY, CDR2 FYNNEI. V lost 3 bases and J lost 5, with 11 bases in between. CDR3 bases: TGTGCCAGCAGTGATAGGCAGAGGGATCAGCCCCAGCATTTT. Its translation: CASSDRQRDQPQHF.

To note about this clone: Lacking the conserved final phenylalanine or tryptophan, this CDR3 likely reflects a read error. Because the CDR3's place on the DNA is in doubt, the DNA is left out and the CDR3 is given as listed by TCRdb. V gene TRBV29-1 combines with J gene TRBJ1-1. In germline, CDR1 is SQVTM, CDR2 ANQGSEA. The length of the CDR3 is 11 amino acids, counting both ends. The CDR3 loop is CSVEGGGFMNI.

The chain links TRBV18 to TRBJ2-1; D possibly corresponds to TRBD1 (6 bases). V shed 5 bases and J shed 7 bases, with 15 bases lying between them. CDR3 size: 14 residues. CDR1 KGHSH and CDR2 LQKENI come from the germline V gene. CDR3 in amino acids: CASSNPRGGNEQFF. CDR3 DNA: TGTGCCAGCTCAAATCCCAGGGGCGGGAATGAGCAGTTCTTC.

This chain connects TRBV2 to TRBJ1-6; 7 nucleotides agree with TRBD1. This CDR3 has 15 amino acids. Germline values: CDR1 SNHLY, CDR2 FYNNEI. V dropped 6 bases and J dropped 7; count of bases not matched to a gene: 9. The CDR3 reads CASSLQGPLNSPLHF. The CDR3, as DNA: TGTGCCAGCAGCTTACAGGGGCCTTTGAATTCACCCCTCCACTTT. Full variable domain (outside the CDR3, taken from reference TRBV2 and TRBJ1-6): EPEVTQTPSHQVTQMGQEVILRCVPISNHLYFYWYRQILGQKVEFLVSFYNNEISEKSEIFDDQFSVERPDGSNFTLKIRSTKLEDSAMYFCASSLQGPLNSPLHFGNGTRLTVT.

The rearrangement joins TRBV19 to TRBJ2-2, with 8 nucleotides matching TRBD2. This CDR3 comprises 15 residues. V was clipped by 3 bases and J by 7 bases; unmatched bases: 7. CDR1 is LNHDA, CDR2 SQIVND, per germline (reference sequence). The CDR3 DNA reads as TGTGCCAGTAGTATGGGAGCGGGAGCGGACGGGGAGCTGTTTTTT. Translating it yields CASSMGAGADGELFF. Supplemented by reference TRBV19 and TRBJ2-2, the full variable domain reads DGGITQSPKYLFRKEGQNVTLSCEQNLNHDAMYWYRQDPGQGLRLIYYSQIVNDFQKGDIAEGYSVSREKKESFPLTVTSAQKNPTAFYLCASSMGAGADGELFFGEGSRLTVL.

The CDR3 loop is CASRGGLAGQETQYF. The CDR3 region has the DNA TGTGCCAGCAGGGGGGGACTAGCGGGCCAAGAGACCCAGTACTTC. The chain combines TRBV2 with TRBJ2-5, with 12 positions matching TRBD2. V dropped 6 bases and J dropped 1; count of bases not matched to a gene: 3. CDR1 is SNHLY, CDR2 FYNNEI, per germline. There are 15 residues in the CDR3. Full variable domain (missing parts from reference TRBV2 and TRBJ2-5): EPEVTQTPSHQVTQMGQEVILRCVPISNHLYFYWYRQILGQKVEFLVSFYNNEISEKSEIFDDQFSVERPDGSNFTLKIRSTKLEDSAMYFCASRGGLAGQETQYFGPGTRLLVL.

The chain couples TRBV12-3 or TRBV12-4 to TRBJ1-1, with TRBD1 matching 9 bases. V lost 6 bases, J lost 5 bases, and 4 bases stayed unmatched. This CDR3 has 13 residues. Written as DNA, the CDR3 is TGTGCCAGCAGCTTGGACAGGGGAACTGAAGCTTTCTTT. Amino acid sequence: CASSLDRGTEAFF.